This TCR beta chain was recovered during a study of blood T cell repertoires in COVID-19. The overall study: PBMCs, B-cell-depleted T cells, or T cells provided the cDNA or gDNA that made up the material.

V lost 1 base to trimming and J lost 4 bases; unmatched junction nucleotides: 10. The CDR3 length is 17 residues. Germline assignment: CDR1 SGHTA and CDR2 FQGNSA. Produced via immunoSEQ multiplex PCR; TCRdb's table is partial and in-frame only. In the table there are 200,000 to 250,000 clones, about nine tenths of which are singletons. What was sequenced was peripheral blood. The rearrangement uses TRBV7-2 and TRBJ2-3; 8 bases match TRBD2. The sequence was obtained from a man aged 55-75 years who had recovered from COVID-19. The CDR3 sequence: CASSLVGLASVADTQYF. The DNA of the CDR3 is TGTGCCAGCAGCTTAGTCGGACTAGCATCAGTCGCAGATACGCAGTATTTT.